Listed below are T cell receptor beta chains from one sample, sequenced in a study of blood T cell repertoires in COVID-19. This table comes from immunoSEQ multiplex PCR, and its TCRdb copy is limited to in-frame clones, with some not included. The data hold 200,000 to 300,000 clones, with roughly four fifths observed a single time. The specimen was peripheral blood. These receptors came from a woman in her 70s with acute or convalescent COVID-19. Each CDR3 is given with its conserved first and last residue. A D gene is named only where the DNA matches it firmly. Some rows have no size entry. The others give once, few or many, or a class for an expanded clone.

d_gene	abundance	j_gene	v_gene	CDR3nt	CDR3aa
TRBD1	.	TRBJ2-3	TRBV10-1	TGCGCCAGCGGGAGGGACAGGGCAACAGATACGCAGTATTTT	CASGRDRATDTQYF
TRBD1	.	TRBJ2-1	TRBV24-1	TGTGCCACCAGTGGGGCCGGGACAGAGTACAATGAGCAGTTCTTC	CATSGAGTEYNEQFF
.	.	TRBJ1-5	TRBV6-6	TGTGCCAGCAGGACCCAACAGGGTAGCAATCAGCCCCAGCATTTT	CASRTQQGSNQPQHF
.	.	TRBJ1-3	TRBV5-1	TGCGCCAGCAGAGGAGCTGGGGGAAACACCATATATTTT	CASRGAGGNTIYF
TRBD1	.	TRBJ2-7	TRBV10-3	TGTGCCATCAGTGAGTCCCCCGGGACAGGGTCTTACGAGCAGTACTTC	CAISESPGTGSYEQYF
TRBD2	.	TRBJ2-2	TRBV28	TGTGCCAGCAGGCCCATCCGGGGGGACGGCCGCACCGGGGAGCTGTTTTTT	CASRPIRGDGRTGELFF
.	.	TRBJ1-1	TRBV19	TGTGCCAGTAGCGATCAGGGGTCGGTGAACACTGAAGCTTTCTTT	CASSDQGSVNTEAFF
.	.	TRBJ2-1	TRBV5-1	TGCGCCAGCAGCTTGAGCCCCGGGTCCAATTCCTACAATGAGCAGTTCTTC	CASSLSPGSNSYNEQFF
.	.	TRBJ1-2	TRBV10-3	TGTGCCATCAGTGGGGGAGGAAACCCTAACTATGGCTACACCTTC	CAISGGGNPNYGYTF
TRBD1	.	TRBJ1-6	TRBV3-1/TRBV3-2	TGTGCCAGCAGCCAGGTTAGACAGGGTACACCCCTCCACTTT	CASSQVRQGTPLHF
TRBD1	.	TRBJ1-5	TRBV7-9	TGTGCCAGCAGCTTAAGTGGGACAGATAATCAGCCCCAGCATTTT	CASSLSGTDNQPQHF
TRBD1	.	TRBJ1-1	TRBV7-9	TGTGCCAGCAGCTTTGGGACAGGGCGGGAAAACACTGAAGCTTTCTTT	CASSFGTGRENTEAFF
.	.	TRBJ1-3	TRBV6-5	.	CASSSSTGGLYTIYF
.	.	TRBJ1-4	TRBV3-1/TRBV3-2	TGTGCCAGCAGCCAAGACGGAGGGAGGGAAAAACTGTTTTTT	CASSQDGGREKLFF
.	.	TRBJ2-7	TRBV11-2	TGTGCCAGCAGCTTAGGGGCAGGACAGATAAGCTACGAGCAGTACTTC	CASSLGAGQISYEQYF
.	few	TRBJ2-7	TRBV5-1	TGCGCCAGCAGCCGAGATCATTCAGGGTTCGGGCACGAGCAGTACTTC	CASSRDHSGFGHEQYF
.	.	TRBJ2-3	TRBV7-2	TGTGCCAGCAGCTTACTGGGGCACTCCACAGATACGCAGTATTTT	CASSLLGHSTDTQYF
TRBD1	once	TRBJ2-1	TRBV27	TGTGCCAGCAGTCCGGGACAGGGGGCTGGTGAGCAGTTCTTC	CASSPGQGAGEQFF
TRBD1	.	TRBJ1-1	TRBV9	TGTGCCAGCAGCGCAAGACAGGGGGCGAACACTGAAGCTTTCTTT	CASSARQGANTEAFF
.	.	TRBJ1-6	TRBV3-1/TRBV3-2	TGTGCCAGTCGGGACTCGAGCTCCTATAATTCACCCCTCCACTTT	CASRDSSSYNSPLHF
.	.	TRBJ2-5	TRBV5-1	TGCGCCAGCAGCTTGGTGGAGGGCCAAGAGACCCAGTACTTC	CASSLVEGQETQYF
TRBD1	few	TRBJ1-2	TRBV10-2	TGCGCCAGCAGCTCCGGCGGACGGGACAGGGGAAGGTATGGCTACACCTTC	CASSSGGRDRGRYGYTF
.	.	TRBJ1-2	TRBV24-1	TGTGCCACCAGTGGAAGGAGATATGGCTACACCTTC	CATSGRRYGYTF
.	.	TRBJ1-2	TRBV19	TGTGCCAGTAGTATAAGGAGGCAGAACCTTAACTATGGCTACACCTTC	CASSIRRQNLNYGYTF
TRBD1	.	TRBJ2-3	TRBV4-3	TGCGCCAGCAGCCAAGGGGCCTCGACAGGGCCAGATACGCAGTATTTT	CASSQGASTGPDTQYF
TRBD1	few	TRBJ1-6	TRBV7-2	TGTGCCAGCAGCTTAAGGACAGGGGGCGGGAATTCACCCCTCCACTTT	CASSLRTGGGNSPLHF
TRBD2	.	TRBJ2-3	TRBV7-2	TGTGCCAGCAGCTTCTGGACTAGCGGGGGGGCGGGAGATACGCAGTATTTT	CASSFWTSGGAGDTQYF
.	.	TRBJ2-1	TRBV10-2	TGCGCCAGCAAGTTCCCAGGGGGGAATGAGCAGTTCTTC	CASKFPGGNEQFF
TRBD2	.	TRBJ2-1	TRBV28	TGTGCCAGCAGTTTGACTAGCGGGGGGCCAGTGAATGAGCAGTTCTTC	CASSLTSGGPVNEQFF
TRBD1	.	TRBJ1-5	TRBV6-5	TGTGCCAGCAGTTACTCAGGGACAGGCAATCAGCCCCAGCATTTT	CASSYSGTGNQPQHF
.	.	TRBJ1-2	TRBV6-2/TRBV6-3	TGTGCCAGCAGTTACCCCGGGGAGGGGAGGCCTAACTATGGCTACACCTTC	CASSYPGEGRPNYGYTF
.	few	TRBJ2-2	TRBV18	TGTGCCAGCTCCCCTCAGGGAAACACCGGGGAGCTGTTTTTT	CASSPQGNTGELFF
.	.	TRBJ1-2	TRBV5-1	TGCGCCAGCAGCCCGGGGGAGGGATTGTATGGCTACACCTTC	CASSPGEGLYGYTF
.	few	TRBJ1-3	TRBV5-1	TGCGCCAGCAGCGCGGACTCTAACTCTGGAAACACCATATATTTT	CASSADSNSGNTIYF
.	few	TRBJ1-1	TRBV5-8	TGTGCCAGCAGCTTGGCCAACCGTGAGGTCCTGAACACTGAAGCTTTCTTT	CASSLANREVLNTEAFF
TRBD1	.	TRBJ1-4	TRBV29-1	TGCAGCGTAATTCCGGGACAGGGGACCCATGCAACTAATGAAAAACTGTTTTTT	CSVIPGQGTHATNEKLFF
.	.	TRBJ2-5	TRBV5-4	TGTGCCAGCAGCTTGTTACAGGGTAGGGAAGAGACCCAGTACTTC	CASSLLQGREETQYF
.	.	TRBJ1-3	TRBV7-8	TGTGCCAGCAGCCCCCGGACAGAGCTCGTCGGAAACACCATATATTTT	CASSPRTELVGNTIYF
.	.	TRBJ1-1	TRBV19	TGTGCCAGTAGTATAGTCGGGGGGAACACTGAAGCTTTCTTT	CASSIVGGNTEAFF
.	.	TRBJ1-2	TRBV2	TGTGCCAGCAGTGGAGAGGGTACGAATGGCTACACCTTC	CASSGEGTNGYTF
TRBD1	.	TRBJ1-4	TRBV5-4	TGTGCCAGCAGCCGCGAAAACAGGGGAGGTAATGAAAAACTGTTTTTT	CASSRENRGGNEKLFF
.	.	TRBJ1-5	TRBV2	TGTGCCAGCACAAACAGGGATCAGCCCCAGCATTTT	CASTNRDQPQHF